This T cell receptor beta chain is drawn from a study of T cell changes during pregnancy in multiple sclerosis. Here immunoSEQ multiplex PCR was the method, and the copy in TCRdb shows in-frame clones only, minus some. The sample carries about 77,000 clones, around nine tenths recorded once. Germline V gives CDR1 MGHRA, CDR2 YSYEKL. This CDR3 has 16 residues. V shed 0 bases and J shed 4 bases, with 13 bases lying between them. This chain uses TRBV4-1 with TRBJ1-3; D gene uncertain. This TCR was sampled from a female donor with multiple sclerosis, enrolled in a pregnancy study. Sequenced here: peripheral blood, sampled before pregnancy. The CDR3 here is CASSQDLEGLGNTIYF. For the CDR3, the DNA is TGCGCCAGCAGCCAAGATCTTGAGGGTCTCGGAAACACCATATATTTT.